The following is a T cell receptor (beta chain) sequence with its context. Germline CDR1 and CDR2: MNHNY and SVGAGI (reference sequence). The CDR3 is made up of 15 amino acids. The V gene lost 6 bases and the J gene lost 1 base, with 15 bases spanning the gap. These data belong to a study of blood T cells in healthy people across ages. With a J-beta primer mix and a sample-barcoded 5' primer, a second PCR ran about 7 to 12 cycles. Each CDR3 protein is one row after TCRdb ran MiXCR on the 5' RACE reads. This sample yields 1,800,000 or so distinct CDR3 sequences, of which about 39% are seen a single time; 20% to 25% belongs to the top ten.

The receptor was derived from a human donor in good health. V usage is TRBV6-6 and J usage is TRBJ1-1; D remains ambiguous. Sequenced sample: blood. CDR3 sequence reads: CASRVGAAQNTEAFF. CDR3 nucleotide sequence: TGTGCCAGCAGGGTAGGCGCGGCACAGAACACTGAAGCTTTCTTT.